The rows below give T cell receptor beta chains drawn from one sample of a study of blood T cell repertoires in COVID-19. The table came from immunoSEQ multiplex PCR; TCRdb's copy has only in-frame clones and leaves some out. The sample has around 50,000 clones, roughly 84% seen once. Sequences were obtained from peripheral blood. Every receptor here comes from a human donor in a cohort sampled during active COVID-19. Each CDR3 is given with its conserved first and last residue. The order of the fields is V gene, CDR3 protein.

V: TRBV25-1
CDR3: CASSKPGTSGSEQFF

V: TRBV7-8
CDR3: CASSPTGQGGYQPQHF

V: TRBV12-3/TRBV12-4
CDR3: CASSLGGGNTIYF

V: TRBV19
CDR3: CASSKGPPSYNEQFF

V: TRBV6-2/TRBV6-3
CDR3: CASSYDRSYEQYF

V: TRBV5-1
CDR3: CASSETGTYGYTF

V: TRBV2
CDR3: CASMEGQGYYEQYF

V: TRBV7-6
CDR3: CASSLQVSSYEQYF

V: TRBV3-1/TRBV3-2
CDR3: CASSQDDSTEAFF

V: TRBV19
CDR3: CASTPTGSPLYTF

V: TRBV27
CDR3: CASSLTGALKTQYF

V: TRBV30
CDR3: CAWSRGRLLNEQFF

V: TRBV7-8
CDR3: CASSFTSGLSYEQYF

V: TRBV18
CDR3: CASSPGTVPNTEAFF

V: TRBV30
CDR3: CACSDSSYEQYF

V: TRBV6-6
CDR3: CASSVQLAGVVNEQFF

V: TRBV19
CDR3: CASSLRQNQETQYF

V: TRBV6-5
CDR3: CASSYSTMDEQFF

V: TRBV30
CDR3: CAWTRGGPNEQYF

V: TRBV29-1
CDR3: CSVDPGQGFHEQFF

V: TRBV6-5
CDR3: CASLRSLTDTQYF

V: TRBV24-1
CDR3: CATSESRLAGGDEQFF

V: TRBV6-5
CDR3: CASSRQGEGNSPLHF

V: TRBV3-1/TRBV3-2
CDR3: CASSQGAGGPKTQYF

V: TRBV5-4
CDR3: CASSPGTETYEQYF

V: TRBV11-3
CDR3: CASSTGQGNTIYF

V: TRBV7-3
CDR3: CASSLLGANSPLHF

V: TRBV12-5
CDR3: CASAPGLPSSYEQYF

V: TRBV7-2
CDR3: CASSPPEVYGYTF

V: TRBV7-3
CDR3: CASSLTAGGSGDTQYF

V: TRBV4-2
CDR3: CASSQDYGTATYEQYF

V: TRBV25-1
CDR3: CASADGLAGETQYF

V: TRBV7-9
CDR3: CASSSTGDTQYF

V: TRBV5-8
CDR3: CASSPLLAGMETQYF

V: TRBV9
CDR3: CASSVDGGTYEQYF

V: TRBV15
CDR3: CATSRSQEYEETQYF

V: TRBV30
CDR3: CAWSVKYGLPNTEAFF

V: TRBV6-6
CDR3: CASSRSGTSGRGSTDTQYF

V: TRBV20-1
CDR3: CSASANDNEQFF

V: TRBV7-9
CDR3: CASSLQITGELFF

V: TRBV12-5
CDR3: CASGPGLAGTDTQYF

V: TRBV29-1
CDR3: CSVRDRAGTGELFF

V: TRBV10-1
CDR3: CASSESGRWGDEQFF